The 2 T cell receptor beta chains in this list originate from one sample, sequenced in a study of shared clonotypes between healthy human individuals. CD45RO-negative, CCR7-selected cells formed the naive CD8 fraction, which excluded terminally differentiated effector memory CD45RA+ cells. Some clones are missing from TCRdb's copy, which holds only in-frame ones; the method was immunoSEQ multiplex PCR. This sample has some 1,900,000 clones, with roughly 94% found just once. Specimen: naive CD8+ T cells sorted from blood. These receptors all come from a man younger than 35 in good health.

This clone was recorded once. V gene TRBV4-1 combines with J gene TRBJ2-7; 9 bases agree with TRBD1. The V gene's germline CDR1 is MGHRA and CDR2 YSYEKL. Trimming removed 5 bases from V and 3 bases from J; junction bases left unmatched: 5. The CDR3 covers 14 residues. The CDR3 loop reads CASSSRDRVYEQYF. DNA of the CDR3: TGCGCCAGCAGCTCCCGGGACAGGGTCTACGAGCAGTACTTC.

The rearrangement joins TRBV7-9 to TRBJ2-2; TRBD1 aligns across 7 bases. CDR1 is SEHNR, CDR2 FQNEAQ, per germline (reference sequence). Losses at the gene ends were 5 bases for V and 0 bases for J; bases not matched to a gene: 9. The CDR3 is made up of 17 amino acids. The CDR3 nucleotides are TGTGCCAGCAGCCCGGATCACAGGGGTGCGAACACCGGGGAGCTGTTTTTT. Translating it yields CASSPDHRGANTGELFF.